The clone carrying this T cell receptor (beta chain) was detected many times. A sample-barcoded 5' primer and a J-beta primer mix were used in a second PCR of roughly 7 to 12 cycles. TCRdb fed the 5' RACE reads into MiXCR, producing one record per CDR3 protein. Of 590,000 or so distinct CDR3 sequences listed, approximately 30% are singletons. The record originates from a study of blood T cells in healthy people across ages. The sequenced material came from blood. This receptor was identified in a woman older than 75 in good health.

The CDR3 DNA reads as TGCGCCAGCAGCTTAAACTACGAGCAGTACTTC. Its protein is CASSLNYEQYF. This chain links TRBV5-1 with TRBJ2-7; no reliable D call. This CDR3 is built from 11 residues. CDR1 is SGHRS, CDR2 YFSETQ, per germline. Trimming removed 2 bases from V and 3 bases from J, with 3 bases in between.